This TCR beta chain stems from a study of identical twins. Trimming took 0 bases from V and 2 from J; bases not matched to a gene: 3. CDR1 and CDR2 (germline): LGHNA, YSLEER. The CDR3 is 15 amino acids. Each CDR3 protein is one row after TCRdb ran MiXCR on the 5' RACE reads. The table shows over 500,000 distinct CDR3 sequences, with 20% to 25% occurring only once. These data were also filed under a second study, of T cells expressing NK-cell markers.

The receptor comes from a woman younger than 35 in good health. The sequenced sample consisted of CD4+ T cells sorted from blood. The chain carries TRBV4-3 and TRBJ2-5; TRBD2 agrees at 7 bases. In DNA, the CDR3 is TGCGCCAGCAGCCAAGATTGGGGGGGACAAGAGACCCAGTACTTC. As protein: CASSQDWGGQETQYF.